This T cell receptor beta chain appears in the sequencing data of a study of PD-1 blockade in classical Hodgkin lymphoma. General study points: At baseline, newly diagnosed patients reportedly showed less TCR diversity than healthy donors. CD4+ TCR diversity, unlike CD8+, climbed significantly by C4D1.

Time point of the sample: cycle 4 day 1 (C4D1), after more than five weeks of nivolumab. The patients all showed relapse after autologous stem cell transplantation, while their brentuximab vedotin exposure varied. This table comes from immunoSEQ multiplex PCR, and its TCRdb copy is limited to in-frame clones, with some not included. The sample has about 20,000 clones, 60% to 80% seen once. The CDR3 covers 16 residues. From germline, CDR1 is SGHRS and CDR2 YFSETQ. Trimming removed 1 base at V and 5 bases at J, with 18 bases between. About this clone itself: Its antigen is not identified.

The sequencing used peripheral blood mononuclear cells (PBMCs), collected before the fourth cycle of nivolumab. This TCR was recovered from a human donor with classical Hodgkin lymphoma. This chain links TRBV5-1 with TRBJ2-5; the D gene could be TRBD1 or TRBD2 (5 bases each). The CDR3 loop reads CASSLSGTAVRETQYF. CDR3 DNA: TGCGCCAGCAGCTTGTCCGGGACGGCTGTCCGGGAGACCCAGTACTTC.